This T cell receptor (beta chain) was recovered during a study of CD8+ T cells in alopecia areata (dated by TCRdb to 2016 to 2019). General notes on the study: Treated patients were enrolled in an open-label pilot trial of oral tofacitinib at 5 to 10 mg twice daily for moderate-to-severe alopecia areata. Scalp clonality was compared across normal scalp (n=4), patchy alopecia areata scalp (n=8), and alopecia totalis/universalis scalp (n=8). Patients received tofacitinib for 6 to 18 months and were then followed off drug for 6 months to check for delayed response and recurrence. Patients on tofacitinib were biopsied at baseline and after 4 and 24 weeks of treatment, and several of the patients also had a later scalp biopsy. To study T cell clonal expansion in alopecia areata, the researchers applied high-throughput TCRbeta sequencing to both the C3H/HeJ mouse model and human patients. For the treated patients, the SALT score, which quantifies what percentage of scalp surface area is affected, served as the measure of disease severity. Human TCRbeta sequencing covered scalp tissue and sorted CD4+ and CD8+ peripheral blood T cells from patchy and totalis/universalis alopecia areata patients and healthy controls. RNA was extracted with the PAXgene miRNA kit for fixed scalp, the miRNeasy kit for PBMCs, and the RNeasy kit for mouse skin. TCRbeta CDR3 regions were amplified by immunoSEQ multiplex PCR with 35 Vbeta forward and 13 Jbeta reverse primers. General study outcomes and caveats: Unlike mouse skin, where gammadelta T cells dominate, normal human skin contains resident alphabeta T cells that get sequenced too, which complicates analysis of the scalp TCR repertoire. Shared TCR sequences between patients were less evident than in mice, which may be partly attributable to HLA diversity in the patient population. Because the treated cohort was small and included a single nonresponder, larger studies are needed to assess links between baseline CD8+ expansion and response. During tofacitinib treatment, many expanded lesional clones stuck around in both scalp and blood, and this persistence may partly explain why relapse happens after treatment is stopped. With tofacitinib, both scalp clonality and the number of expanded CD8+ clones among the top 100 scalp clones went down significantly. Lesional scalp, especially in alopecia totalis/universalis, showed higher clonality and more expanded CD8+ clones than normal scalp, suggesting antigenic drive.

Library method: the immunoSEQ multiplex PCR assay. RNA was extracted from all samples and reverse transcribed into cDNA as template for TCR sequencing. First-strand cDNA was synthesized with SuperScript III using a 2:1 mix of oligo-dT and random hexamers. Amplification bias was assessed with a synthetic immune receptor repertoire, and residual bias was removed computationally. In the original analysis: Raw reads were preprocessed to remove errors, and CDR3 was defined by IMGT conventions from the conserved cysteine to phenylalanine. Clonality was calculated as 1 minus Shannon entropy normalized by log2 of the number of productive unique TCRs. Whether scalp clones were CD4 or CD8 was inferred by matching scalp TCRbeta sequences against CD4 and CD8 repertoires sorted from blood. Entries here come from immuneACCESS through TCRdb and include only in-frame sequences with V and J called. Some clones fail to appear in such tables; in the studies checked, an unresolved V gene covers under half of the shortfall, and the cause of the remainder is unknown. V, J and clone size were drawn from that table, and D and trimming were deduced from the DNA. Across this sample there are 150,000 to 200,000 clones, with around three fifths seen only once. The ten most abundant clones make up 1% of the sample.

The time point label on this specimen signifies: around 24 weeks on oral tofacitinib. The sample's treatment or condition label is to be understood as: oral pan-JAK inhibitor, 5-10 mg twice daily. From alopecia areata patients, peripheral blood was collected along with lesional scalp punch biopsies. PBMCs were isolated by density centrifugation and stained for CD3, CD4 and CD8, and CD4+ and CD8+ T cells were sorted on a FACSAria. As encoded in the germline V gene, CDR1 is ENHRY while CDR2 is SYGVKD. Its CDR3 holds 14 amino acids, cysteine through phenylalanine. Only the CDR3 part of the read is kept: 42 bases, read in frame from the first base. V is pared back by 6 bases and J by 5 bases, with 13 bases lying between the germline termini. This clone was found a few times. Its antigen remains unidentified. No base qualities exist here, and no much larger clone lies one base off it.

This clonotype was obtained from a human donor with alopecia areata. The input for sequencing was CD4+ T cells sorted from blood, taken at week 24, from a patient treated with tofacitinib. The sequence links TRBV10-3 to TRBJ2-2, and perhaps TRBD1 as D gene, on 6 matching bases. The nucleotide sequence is TGTGCCATCAGACCCGGACAGAGGACCGGGGAGCTGTTTTTT. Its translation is CAIRPGQRTGELFF.